The source of this TCR beta chain is a study of cytomegalovirus exposure and HLA in healthy donors. PCR used 60 Vbeta primers and 13 Jbeta primers. Clones were read by immunoSEQ multiplex PCR, and TCRdb kept only the in-frame ones, dropping some. This sample has 65,000 to 85,000 clones, with around 84% found just once. With 0 bases removed from V and 8 bases from J, the gap between germline ends came to 17 bases. The germline V gene has CDR1 SGDLS and CDR2 YYNGEE. The CDR3 loop spans 16 amino acids. About this clone: What it recognizes is unknown.

Whole-study results and caveats: In a later analysis, HLA-associated beta chains showed higher expansion and lower generation probabilities than comparable chains.

The receptor was isolated from a woman between 40 and 50 years old in good health and CMV-seropositive. The chain is built from TRBV9 and TRBJ1-4; tentative D call: TRBD1 (5 bases). Sequencing input: PBMCs. CDR3 DNA: TGTGCCAGCAGCGTAGTCGGGGGGGATGGAGGCGAAAAACTGTTTTTT. Translation gives CASSVVGGDGGEKLFF.